Shown below are 13 T cell receptor beta chains from a single sample sequenced in a study of blood T cells in healthy people across ages. With a J-beta primer mix and a sample-barcoded 5' primer, a second PCR ran about 6 to 11 cycles. TCRdb analysed the 5' RACE reads with MiXCR anew, one entry per CDR3 protein. The profile covers about 1.4 million distinct CDR3 sequences, with roughly 64% appearing a single time and 6.5% to 8.5% taken by the ten largest. Material: blood. These TCRs come from a man in his late teens or twenties in good health.

In DNA, the CDR3 is TGCAGTGCCCAAGACGGGGCTGAAGCTTTCTTT. This translates into CSAQDGAEAFF. This chain joins TRBV20-1 and TRBJ1-1, with D unresolved. The CDR3 extends over 11 amino acids. Trimming left V 6 bases short and J 6 bases short, with 11 bases between. CDR1 and CDR2 (germline): DFQATT, SNEGSKA (reference sequence).

This chain connects TRBV5-1 to TRBJ2-5; 7 nucleotides agree with TRBD2. Germline V gene data show CDR1 as SGHRS and CDR2 as YFSETQ. Trimming removed 7 bases from V and 6 bases from J; junction bases left unmatched: 21. The CDR3 consists of 17 residues. The CDR3 bases are TGCGCCAGCGCCGAACCCACAGCGGGACCCGTCCGTAAGACCCAGTACTTC. This sequence encodes CASAEPTAGPVRKTQYF.

The chain combines TRBV20-1 with TRBJ2-7; TRBD2 agrees at 7 bases. In germline, CDR1 is DFQATT, CDR2 SNEGSKA (reference sequence). The CDR3 extends over 15 amino acids. J lost 0 bases, V lost 1 base, and 6 bases had no gene match. The CDR3 DNA reads as TGCAGTGCTAGAGCCTTAGCGGGTATCTCCTACGAGCAGTACTTC. Translated, it gives CSARALAGISYEQYF.

V gene TRBV4-2 combines with J gene TRBJ2-5; the D gene is possibly TRBD2 (5 bases). The CDR3 runs to 14 residues. Germline CDR1 reads LGHNA; CDR2 reads YNFKEQ. Trimming cost V 0 bases and J 4 bases, with 9 bases left between them. CDR3 DNA: TGTGCCAGCAGCCAAGAGGAGGCAGTAGAGACCCAGTACTTC. As protein: CASSQEEAVETQYF.

This chain connects TRBV6-1 to TRBJ2-7, with 7 bases matching TRBD2. The CDR3 covers 15 residues. Germline V gives CDR1 MNHNS, CDR2 SASEGT. V was pared by 1 base and J by 3 bases, with 6 bases of the junction left unmatched. CDR3 protein: CASSEVGAGSYEQYF. The CDR3 coding sequence is TGTGCCAGCAGTGAAGTAGGAGCGGGAAGCTACGAGCAGTACTTC.

The chain carries TRBV10-3 and TRBJ1-2; no firm D call. CDR1 ENHRY and CDR2 SYGVKD come from the germline V gene. With 6 bases removed from V and 6 bases from J, the gap between germline ends came to 14 bases. CDR3 length equals 13 residues. CDR3 protein: CAISDIRADGYTF. DNA for the CDR3: TGTGCCATCAGCGACATTAGGGCGGATGGCTACACCTTC.

The chain employs TRBV5-6 and TRBJ1-1; perhaps TRBD1 as D (6 bases). The length of the CDR3 is 12 residues. Germline V CDR1 and CDR2: SGHDT, YYEEEE. V was pared by 0 bases and J by 10 bases, with 10 bases between. The CDR3 DNA follows: TGTGCCAGCAGCTTGGGAAGGGGGGGAGCTTTCTTT. Amino acid sequence: CASSLGRGGAFF. The full variable domain, rest sourced from reference TRBV5-6 and TRBJ1-1, is DAGVTQSPTHLIKTRGQQVTLRCSPKSGHDTVSWYQQALGQGPQFIFQYYEEEERQRGNFPDRFSGHQFPNYSSELNVNALLLGDSALYLCASSLGRGGAFFGQGTRLTVV.

This clonotype has a handful of counts. The V call is TRBV6-6, the J call TRBJ2-3; the match to TRBD2 covers 9 bases. CDR3 length: 15 residues. Germline values: CDR1 MNHNY, CDR2 SVGAGI (reference sequence). Trimming at V came to 0 bases and at J to 4 bases, leaving 2 bases not matched to a gene. The CDR3 spells CASSYSTSGSDTQYF. CDR3 DNA: TGTGCCAGCAGTTACTCGACTAGCGGCTCAGATACGCAGTATTTT.

V is TRBV2 and J is TRBJ2-7, with D perhaps matching TRBD1 (6 bases). The CDR3 is 15 residues long. In germline, CDR1 is SNHLY, CDR2 FYNNEI. V lost 8 bases to trimming and J lost 2 bases, with 19 bases between them. In nucleotides, the CDR3 is TGTGCCAGCGGCTCCGGGACAAAACAGACCTACGAGCAGTACTTC. Translated: CASGSGTKQTYEQYF. The full variable domain, its missing parts supplied by reference TRBV2 and TRBJ2-7, is EPEVTQTPSHQVTQMGQEVILRCVPISNHLYFYWYRQILGQKVEFLVSFYNNEISEKSEIFDDQFSVERPDGSNFTLKIRSTKLEDSAMYFCASGSGTKQTYEQYFGPGTRLTVT.

The V gene is TRBV4-1, the J gene TRBJ2-7, with TRBD1 matching over 8 bases. Germline-derived CDR1 and CDR2 are MGHRA and YSYEKL. This CDR3 has 15 amino acids. V lost 5 bases and J lost 3; bases outside the gene matches: 9. Written as DNA, the CDR3 is TGCGCCAGCAGCGAATACGGACAGGGAGACTACGAGCAGTACTTC. This sequence encodes CASSEYGQGDYEQYF.

This chain joins TRBV12-3 or TRBV12-4 and TRBJ2-2; TRBD2 aligns across 11 bases. The V and J ends lost 6 bases and 10 bases, in that order; junction bases with no gene match: 7. This CDR3 has 14 amino acids. The CDR3 sequence is CASSLLAGAAELFF. The CDR3, as DNA: TGTGCCAGCAGCCTACTAGCGGGAGCTGCGGAGCTGTTTTTT.

The chain employs TRBV20-1 and TRBJ1-1; 8 bases line up with TRBD1. From germline, CDR1 is DFQATT and CDR2 SNEGSKA (reference sequence). V lost 3 bases to trimming and J lost 7 bases; unmatched junction nucleotides: 4. CDR3 length equals 12 residues. This CDR3 is CSASLGQGEAFF. The CDR3 region has the DNA TGCAGTGCTAGTTTAGGACAGGGTGAAGCTTTCTTT.

The chain couples TRBV3-1 to TRBJ2-7; 10 positions agree with TRBD1. With V trimmed by 1 base and J by 6 bases, 6 bases remained unmatched. Per the germline V gene, CDR1 is LGHDT and CDR2 is YNNKEL (reference sequence). This CDR3 spans 15 amino acids. The chain's CDR3 is CASSQAGTGVSEQYF. The DNA for the CDR3 is TGTGCCAGCAGCCAAGCCGGGACAGGGGTGAGCGAGCAGTACTTC.